Listed here are 23 T cell receptor beta chains from one sample, sequenced in a study of CD8+ T cells in alopecia areata. Extraction of RNA preceded its reverse transcription into cDNA, which served as the sequencing template. Method: immunoSEQ multiplex PCR; TCRdb's copy keeps in-frame clones and lacks some. The table has 100,000 to 150,000 clones, around 49% seen once. The sample consisted of CD8+ T cells sorted from blood, taken at week 0. These receptors originate from a human donor with alopecia areata.

This clone was seen only once. The J gene is TRBJ2-7, the V gene TRBV6-5; 7 nucleotides match TRBD2. The CDR3 length is 14 residues. V lost 7 bases and J lost 3; bases outside the gene matches: 9. The germline V gene encodes CDR1 MNHEY and CDR2 SVGAGI. CDR3: CASTSGTNSYEQYF. The DNA of the CDR3 is TGTGCCAGCACCTCCGGGACTAACAGCTACGAGCAGTACTTC.

The chain uses TRBV30 and TRBJ2-3, with D unresolved. Germline V gene data show CDR1 as GTSNPN and CDR2 as SVGIG (reference sequence). Trimming stripped 5 bases from V and 6 bases from J, with 12 bases between. The CDR3 spans 12 residues. CDR3 DNA: TGTGCCTGGTGTCTCCCACCCGATACGCAGTATTTT. Its translation is CAWCLPPDTQYF.

V gene TRBV4-3 combines with J gene TRBJ2-1, with 8 bases aligning to TRBD2. Trimming removed 3 bases from V and 4 bases from J; junction bases left unmatched: 8. Germline V gene lookup returns CDR1 LGHNA and CDR2 YSLEER. This CDR3 region has 16 residues. CDR3 region: CASSQDGGGRYNEQFF. In DNA form, the CDR3 reads TGCGCCAGCAGCCAGGACGGCGGGGGGAGGTACAATGAGCAGTTCTTC.

This clone showed up just a few times. The J gene is TRBJ1-1, the V gene TRBV5-6; weak D call: TRBD1 (5 bases). This CDR3 has 12 amino acids. Deletions cut 4 bases from V and 6 bases from J, with 10 bases between. The germline gives CDR1 SGHDT, CDR2 YYEEEE. CDR3: CASSQGTAEAFF. CDR3 DNA sequence: TGTGCCAGCAGCCAGGGCACGGCTGAAGCTTTCTTT.

V gene TRBV5-6 combines with J gene TRBJ1-1; D is undetermined. Germline values: CDR1 SGHDT, CDR2 YYEEEE. This CDR3 spans 14 amino acids. Trimming took 0 bases from V and 8 from J, leaving 14 bases between them. CDR3 in amino acids: CASSLATDYFEAFF. CDR3 sequence (DNA): TGTGCCAGCAGCTTGGCGACCGACTACTTCGAAGCTTTCTTT.

The V and J genes are TRBV30 and TRBJ1-5; 10 bases match TRBD1. CDR3 length: 18 residues. The J segment lost 4 bases and the V segment lost 1 base, leaving 13 bases of the junction unmatched. Germline V gene sequence: CDR1 GTSNPN, CDR2 SVGIG (reference sequence). The CDR3 bases are TGTGCCTGGAGTGCGACCGACAGGGGGCGCGTCCGTAATCAGCCCCAGCATTTT. Amino acids: CAWSATDRGRVRNQPQHF.

The chain is built from TRBV29-1 and TRBJ1-2; no clear D gene. The CDR3 is made up of 12 amino acids. V shed 1 base and J shed 8 bases, with 11 bases lying between them. Per germline, CDR1 SQVTM and CDR2 ANQGSEA. Here the CDR3 DNA reads TGCAGCGTTGAAGGCAGGCTCGGAGGCTACACCTTC. Its translation: CSVEGRLGGYTF. Based on the CDR3 plus reference TRBV29-1 and TRBJ1-2, the full variable domain is SAVISQKPSRDICQRGTSLTIQCQVDSQVTMMFWYRQQPGQSLTLIATANQGSEATYESGFVIDKFPISRPNLTFSTLTVSNMSPEDSSIYLCSVEGRLGGYTFGSGTRLTVV.

This clone was seen more than once but under ten times. V is TRBV29-1 and J is TRBJ2-2, with D perhaps TRBD1 or TRBD2 (5 bases each). Germline V gives CDR1 SQVTM, CDR2 ANQGSEA. The CDR3 covers 14 residues. The germline V and J ends were trimmed by 7 bases and 0 bases, with 12 bases remaining between them. CDR3 region: CSARDGANTGELFF. As DNA, the CDR3 is TGCAGCGCTCGGGACGGCGCGAACACCGGGGAGCTGTTTTTT.

The chain uses TRBV2 and TRBJ2-1; maybe TRBD1 (5 bases). The V and J ends lost 4 bases and 8 bases respectively, with 9 bases between them. There are 12 residues in the CDR3. Germline V gene lookup returns CDR1 SNHLY and CDR2 FYNNEI. CDR3 in DNA: TGTGCCAGCAGTGGCAGGGCGGATGAGCAGTTCTTC. Encoded protein: CASSGRADEQFF.

This chain connects TRBV30 to TRBJ1-1; 8 nucleotides line up with TRBD1. The CDR3 has 14 residues. Germline CDR1 reads GTSNPN; CDR2 reads SVGIG (reference sequence). V was pared by 5 bases and J by 3 bases, with 8 bases of the junction left unmatched. CDR3 sequence reads: CAWYDRGAYTEAFF. The CDR3 bases are TGTGCCTGGTACGACAGGGGAGCGTACACTGAAGCTTTCTTT.

The sample holds a few counts of this clone. The V gene is TRBV21-1, the J gene TRBJ2-5; the table calls TRBD2, which could not be checked here. TRBV21-1 is flagged as a pseudogene. The CDR3 spans 17 residues. CDR3 sequence: CASSKLPADYQEETQYF. The CDR3 DNA reads as TGTGCCAGCAGCAAACTCCCTGCCGACTACCAGGAAGAGACCCAGTACTTC.

This clone was found a few times. V gene TRBV14 combines with J gene TRBJ1-2, with D possibly matching TRBD1 (5 bases). From germline, CDR1 is SGHDN and CDR2 FVKESK. The CDR3 has 15 amino acids. V was shortened by 3 bases and J by 10 bases, with 21 bases between the two germline ends. The chain's CDR3 is CASSHRDGSTRDYTF. As DNA, the CDR3 is TGTGCCAGCAGCCACCGGGACGGCTCGACACGTGACTACACCTTC.

In nucleotides, the CDR3 is TGTGCCAGCAGCTTAGCTGGGGGCGCCTGGGAGACCCAGTACTTC. Protein: CASSLAGGAWETQYF. V is TRBV7-2 and J is TRBJ2-5, with D possibly TRBD1 on 6 matching bases. V was pared by 0 bases and J by 5 bases, with 13 bases between. Germline-derived CDR1 and CDR2 are SGHTA and FQGNSA. CDR3 length equals 15 residues.

This clone occurred a few times. V usage is TRBV11-2 and J usage is TRBJ2-7; weak D call: TRBD2 (6 bases). From germline, CDR1 is SGHAT and CDR2 FQNNGV. V was pared by 4 bases and J by 9 bases, with 25 bases between. The CDR3 runs 16 residues. As DNA, the CDR3 is TGTGCCAGCAGCTCTTTCTGGACTACATATATACGAGGGCAGTACTTC. This gives the protein CASSSFWTTYIRGQYF.

This clone was seen only a few times. The chain employs TRBV4-1 and TRBJ2-1; D call uncertain. This CDR3 has 14 amino acids. CDR1 and CDR2 from the germline V gene are MGHRA and YSYEKL. The V gene lost 0 bases and the J gene lost 7 bases, with 10 bases spanning the gap. The CDR3 coding sequence is TGCGCCAGCAGCCAAGAACTACCACAGAATGAGCAGTTCTTC. Protein sequence: CASSQELPQNEQFF.

This clone was found a few times. The V gene is TRBV19, the J gene TRBJ2-7; TRBD2 is a possible D gene (5 bases). CDR1 and CDR2 (germline): LNHDA, SQIVND (reference sequence). Trimming shortened V by 2 bases and J by 2 bases, and 10 bases separated the two germline ends. The CDR3 runs to 14 residues. CDR3 loop: CASSIRGRTYEQYF. CDR3 nucleotides: TGTGCCAGTAGTATACGAGGGCGGACCTACGAGCAGTACTTC.

The V gene is TRBV7-9, the J gene TRBJ2-6, with 8 bases that match TRBD1. CDR3 size: 18 residues. V shed 4 bases and J 1 base; nucleotides not matched to a gene: 9. CDR1 and CDR2 from the germline V gene are SEHNR and FQNEAQ (reference sequence). CDR3 in amino acids: CASSSMTGDQSGANVLTF. CDR3 DNA: TGTGCCAGCAGCTCGATGACAGGGGACCAGTCTGGGGCCAACGTCCTGACTTTC. Complete variable domain (other parts from reference TRBV7-9 and TRBJ2-6): DTGVSQNPRHKITKRGQNVTFRCDPISEHNRLYWYRQTLGQGPEFLTYFQNEAQLEKSRLLSDRFSAERPKGSFSTLEIQRTEQGDSAMYLCASSSMTGDQSGANVLTFGAGSRLTVL.

The chain employs TRBV7-9 and TRBJ2-7, with 8 positions matching TRBD1. V shed 3 bases and J 6 bases; nucleotides not matched to a gene: 4. This CDR3 is 13 amino acids long. CDR1 SEHNR and CDR2 FQNEAQ come from the germline V gene (reference sequence). In DNA form, the CDR3 reads TGTGCCAGCAGCTTCTCAGGGGGCGGCGAGCAGTACTTC. Its protein is CASSFSGGGEQYF.

V and J are TRBV29-1 and TRBJ2-1, with 7 bases aligning to TRBD1. V was pared by 5 bases and J by 8 bases, with 9 bases of the junction left unmatched. Germline V gene lookup returns CDR1 SQVTM and CDR2 ANQGSEA. There are 13 residues in the CDR3. The CDR3 loop is CSVRTGVGHEQFF. The DNA of the CDR3 is TGCAGCGTTCGGACAGGCGTAGGCCATGAGCAGTTCTTC.

The chain links TRBV5-1 to TRBJ1-1; D not resolved. This CDR3 spans 14 amino acids. The V end was cut by 1 base, the J end by 9 bases, with 16 bases between. Looked up from germline, CDR1 is SGHRS and CDR2 is YFSETQ. Here the CDR3 DNA reads TGCGCCAGCAGCTTGAATCGGATAGAGAAGAAAGCTTTCTTT. Protein: CASSLNRIEKKAFF.

In this sample, this clone turned up a few times. This sequence joins TRBV15 and TRBJ2-1; tentatively, D is TRBD1 or TRBD2 (5 bases each). The CDR3 has 14 amino acids. CDR1 and CDR2 (germline): LNHNV, YYDKDF (reference sequence). The V end lost 4 bases, the J end lost 3 bases, and 10 bases lay between the germline ends. The CDR3 DNA follows: TGTGCCACCAGCACCTGGGACGGCTACAATGAGCAGTTCTTC. This encodes CATSTWDGYNEQFF. Full variable domain (outside the CDR3, taken from reference TRBV15 and TRBJ2-1): DAMVIQNPRYQVTQFGKPVTLSCSQTLNHNVMYWYQQKSSQAPKLLFHYYDKDFNNEADTPDNFQSRRPNTSFCFLDIRSPGLGDTAMYLCATSTWDGYNEQFFGPGTRLTVL.

The chain couples TRBV2 to TRBJ2-1; the match to TRBD1 covers 8 bases. Germline V lookup: CDR1 SNHLY, CDR2 FYNNEI. The CDR3 loop spans 15 amino acids. V lost 4 bases to trimming and J lost 4 bases; unmatched junction nucleotides: 6. This CDR3 is CASSVEQGVYNEQFF. For the CDR3, the DNA is TGTGCCAGCAGTGTAGAACAGGGGGTATACAATGAGCAGTTCTTC.

The chain couples TRBV7-9 to TRBJ2-5; 14 nucleotides align to TRBD2. Per the germline V gene, CDR1 is SEHNR and CDR2 is FQNEAQ (reference sequence). V shed 5 bases and J 1 base; nucleotides not matched to a gene: 3. The CDR3 has 16 amino acids. CDR3 in amino acids: CASSIGLAGGQETQYF. CDR3 sequence (DNA): TGTGCCAGCAGCATCGGACTAGCGGGGGGCCAAGAGACCCAGTACTTC. Supplemented by reference TRBV7-9 and TRBJ2-5, the full variable domain reads DTGVSQNPRHKITKRGQNVTFRCDPISEHNRLYWYRQTLGQGPEFLTYFQNEAQLEKSRLLSDRFSAERPKGSFSTLEIQRTEQGDSAMYLCASSIGLAGGQETQYFGPGTRLLVL.